These 6 T cell receptor beta chains share one sample of origin, sequenced in a study of blood T cell repertoires in COVID-19. Assay: immunoSEQ multiplex PCR; the TCRdb copy retains only in-frame clones and omits some. The repertoire includes approximately 90,000 clones, 80% to 85% of them detected once, and approximately 31% sits in the top ten. Sequenced sample: peripheral blood. These receptors were taken from a woman older than 75 with active or convalescent COVID-19.

J is TRBJ2-1 and V is TRBV7-3; possible D gene TRBD2, 6 bases. From germline, CDR1 is SGHTA and CDR2 FQGTGA. The CDR3 consists of 14 residues. The V and J ends lost 2 bases and 6 bases respectively, with 11 bases between them. As DNA, the CDR3 is TGTGCCAGCAGCTTAGACGGGAGCGGCAATGAGCAGTTCTTC. Its protein product is CASSLDGSGNEQFF.

V is TRBV7-9 and J is TRBJ1-2, with D possibly matching TRBD1 (6 bases). The CDR3 covers 16 residues. Germline V gene sequence: CDR1 SEHNR, CDR2 FQNEAQ (reference sequence). Deletions cut 3 bases from V and 5 bases from J, with 19 bases between. The CDR3 loop reads CASSFDGGRERYGYTF. The DNA of the CDR3 is TGTGCCAGCAGCTTTGACGGGGGGCGGGAGAGATATGGCTACACCTTC.

The V and J genes are TRBV24-1 and TRBJ2-3; TRBD2 matches 14 bases. CDR1 KGHDR and CDR2 SFDVKD come from the germline V gene. V lost 3 bases, J lost 3 bases, and 16 bases stayed unmatched. CDR3 length: 21 residues. The DNA of the CDR3 is TGTGCCACCAGTGATCCTCCTCTGACGACTAGCGGGAGGGATACTACAGATACGCAGTATTTT. Its protein is CATSDPPLTTSGRDTTDTQYF.

The chain uses TRBV11-3 and TRBJ2-1; the D is unclear. The CDR3 loop spans 13 amino acids. The V gene's germline CDR1 is SGHNT and CDR2 YENEEA. Trimming took 3 bases from V and 7 from J, leaving 10 bases between them. The CDR3 coding sequence is TGTGCCAGCAGCTTCCTGACTGGGAATGAGCAGTTCTTC. Its translation is CASSFLTGNEQFF.

This chain uses TRBV19 with TRBJ1-1; D not resolved. Trimming shortened V by 3 bases and J by 7 bases, and 6 bases separated the two germline ends. Germline V gives CDR1 LNHDA, CDR2 SQIVND (reference sequence). The CDR3 contains 11 residues. The CDR3 is CASSIRGEAFF. The CDR3 coding sequence is TGTGCCAGTAGTATCCGGGGTGAAGCTTTCTTT.

J is TRBJ1-5 and V is TRBV6-5; unclear D gene. Germline V gene data show CDR1 as MNHEY and CDR2 as SVGAGI. Trimming took off 9 bases at V and 3 bases at J, with 12 bases between the two ends. The CDR3 has 13 residues. The DNA for the CDR3 is TGTGCCAGTTCACTCCGATACAATCAGCCCCAGCATTTT. The encoded protein is CASSLRYNQPQHF.